This entry lists 28 T cell receptor beta chains sequenced from one sample in a study of T cell responses to AZD1222 COVID-19 vaccine (dated by TCRdb to the early 2020s). In the paper's terms, the time point label means: baseline before first vaccination. The protocol used for the library was the immunoSEQ multiplex PCR assay. TCRdb mirrors the immuneACCESS table, restricted to in-frame sequences. Some clones are absent from its copies; in checked studies, under half trace to an unresolved V gene, and the reason for the others is unknown. This sample's table carries around 150,000 clones. Around 2.4% of the sample comes from the top ten. Input material: peripheral blood. Source of these receptors: an adult in good health.

This chain uses TRBV11-3 with TRBJ2-2; possibly TRBD1 for D (5 bases). CDR1 is SGHNT, CDR2 YENEEA, per germline. The length of the CDR3 is 16 residues. Trimming shortened V by 5 bases and J by 0 bases, and 13 bases separated the two germline ends. The CDR3 reads CASSPRTIANTGELFF. The CDR3 DNA sequence: TGTGCCAGCAGCCCACGGACAATCGCGAACACCGGGGAGCTGTTTTTT.

The chain links TRBV7-3 to TRBJ1-1; TRBD1 aligns across 8 bases. Germline V lookup: CDR1 SGHTA, CDR2 FQGTGA. This CDR3 comprises 15 residues. Germline trimming cut 5 bases from V and 0 bases from J; bases unmatched to any gene: 5. The chain's CDR3 is CASSPGQGLNTEAFF. CDR3 nucleotide sequence: TGTGCCAGCAGCCCAGGACAGGGCCTGAACACTGAAGCTTTCTTT. The variable domain in full, with the rest retrieved from reference TRBV7-3 and TRBJ1-1, is GAGVSQTPSNKVTEKGKYVELRCDPISGHTALYWYRQSLGQGPEFLIYFQGTGAADDSGLPNDRFFAVRPEGSVSTLKIQRTERGDSAVYLCASSPGQGLNTEAFFGQGTRLTVV.

The J gene is TRBJ2-7, the V gene TRBV4-1; 12 nucleotides agree with TRBD1. CDR3 length: 15 amino acids. From germline, CDR1 is MGHRA and CDR2 YSYEKL. Unmatched junction bases numbered 6, after V lost 4 bases and J lost 5 bases. The CDR3 here is CASSPGGTGGDEQYF. CDR3 bases: TGCGCCAGCAGCCCCGGGGGGACAGGGGGCGACGAGCAGTACTTC.

The chain recombines TRBV6-2 or TRBV6-3 with TRBJ2-1; 7 positions agree with TRBD1. There are 13 residues in the CDR3. From germline, CDR1 is MNHEY and CDR2 SVGEGT. V shed 4 bases and J 7 bases; nucleotides not matched to a gene: 4. The DNA for the CDR3 is TGTGCCAGCAGTTCAGGACAGGCTAATGAGCAGTTCTTC. This sequence encodes CASSSGQANEQFF.

The chain couples TRBV7-9 to TRBJ1-1; D call uncertain. CDR1 and CDR2 (germline): SEHNR, FQNEAQ (reference sequence). CDR3 length: 13 residues. Trimming stripped 3 bases from V and 11 bases from J, with 16 bases between. Written as DNA, the CDR3 is TGTGCCAGCAGCTTTAAGGGCGGCGAGGAGGCTTTCTTT. Protein sequence: CASSFKGGEEAFF.

V and J are TRBV11-2 and TRBJ1-1; D call uncertain. This CDR3 has 15 residues. CDR1 is SGHAT and CDR2 is FQNNGV in the germline V gene. Trimming removed 5 bases at V and 2 bases at J, with 15 bases between. In DNA form, the CDR3 reads TGTGCCAGCAGCCCCCATGACAATACAAACACTGAAGCTTTCTTT. Translation gives CASSPHDNTNTEAFF. The variable domain in full, completed from reference TRBV11-2 and TRBJ1-1, reads EAGVAQSPRYKIIEKRQSVAFWCNPISGHATLYWYQQILGQGPKLLIQFQNNGVVDDSQLPKDRFSAERLKGVDSTLKIQPAKLEDSAVYLCASSPHDNTNTEAFFGQGTRLTVV.

The chain recombines TRBV19 with TRBJ1-1; 9 nucleotides match TRBD1. Germline CDR1 and CDR2: LNHDA and SQIVND (reference sequence). The CDR3 totals 14 residues. Trimming cost V 7 bases and J 4 bases; bases outside gene matches: 7. The CDR3 reads CASTKDRGRTEAFF. In DNA, the CDR3 is TGTGCCAGTACCAAGGACAGGGGTCGCACTGAAGCTTTCTTT.

The chain is built from TRBV10-3 and TRBJ1-5; D possibly corresponds to TRBD1 (5 bases). CDR1 and CDR2 from the germline V gene are ENHRY and SYGVKD. The CDR3 is made up of 17 amino acids. Trimming pared 2 bases from V and 0 bases from J, leaving 14 bases between. The CDR3 loop is CAISEMVAGPSNQPQHF. The CDR3, as DNA: TGTGCCATCAGTGAGATGGTGGCAGGGCCTAGCAATCAGCCCCAGCATTTT.

The rearrangement links TRBV6-5 to TRBJ1-5; D perhaps matches TRBD1 (6 bases). Germline V gives CDR1 MNHEY, CDR2 SVGAGI. Trimming cost V 8 bases and J 4 bases, with 12 bases left between them. There are 13 residues in the CDR3. The CDR3 DNA reads TGTGCCAGCCGCGGGGGCTGGAATCAGCCCCAGCATTTT. Encoded protein: CASRGGWNQPQHF.

The genes are TRBV12-3 or TRBV12-4 and TRBJ1-2; 7 nucleotides match TRBD1. The CDR3 extends over 13 amino acids. The V segment lost 6 bases and the J segment 4 bases; nucleotides outside the gene matches: 5. This chain's CDR3 is CASSRQGSYGYTF. The CDR3 coding sequence is TGTGCCAGCAGCCGACAGGGAAGCTATGGCTACACCTTC.

The chain is built from TRBV3-1 (or the pseudogene TRBV3-2) and TRBJ2-3; D call uncertain. Germline CDR1 reads LGHDT; CDR2 reads YNNKEL (reference sequence). Trimming shortened V by 4 bases and J by 2 bases, and 4 bases separated the two germline ends. The CDR3 runs 12 residues. The CDR3 DNA reads TGTGCCAGCAGCCCCCACACAGATACGCAGTATTTT. Its protein is CASSPHTDTQYF.

The V gene is TRBV15, the J gene TRBJ2-7; maybe TRBD2 (5 bases). The V gene's germline CDR1 is LNHNV and CDR2 YYDKDF (reference sequence). This CDR3 is 12 amino acids long. V dropped 4 bases and J dropped 7 bases, with 11 bases sitting between them. Here the CDR3 DNA reads TGTGCCACCAGCAAGATAACGGGGGAGCAGTACTTC. Protein sequence: CATSKITGEQYF.

The genes are TRBV6-1 and TRBJ2-5; 9 bases line up with TRBD1. The length of the CDR3 is 15 residues. V shed 2 bases, J shed 4 bases, and the junction held 5 bases outside the gene matches. CDR1 and CDR2 (germline): MNHNS, SASEGT. CDR3 loop: CASSELTGGPETQYF. Written as DNA, the CDR3 is TGTGCCAGCAGTGAATTAACAGGGGGCCCAGAGACCCAGTACTTC.

The chain joins TRBV6-1 to TRBJ1-4, with unresolved D. Germline V gene lookup returns CDR1 MNHNS and CDR2 SASEGT. The CDR3 has 16 amino acids. The germline V and J ends were trimmed by 0 bases and 3 bases, with 11 bases remaining between them. The chain's CDR3 is CASSEASAGSNEKLFF. In DNA, the CDR3 is TGTGCCAGCAGTGAAGCGTCTGCGGGGTCTAATGAAAAACTGTTTTTT.

CDR3: CASSQPYVGQFF. The CDR3 nucleotides read TGTGCCAGCAGCCAACCTTACGTAGGGCAGTTCTTC. The chain uses TRBV3-1 (or the pseudogene TRBV3-2) and TRBJ2-1; no firm D call. Germline V gives CDR1 LGHDT, CDR2 YNNKEL (reference sequence). The CDR3 runs to 12 residues. The germline V and J ends were trimmed by 2 bases and 12 bases, with 11 bases remaining between them.

The chain joins TRBV19 to TRBJ1-3; D ambiguous. The germline CDR1 and CDR2 sequences are LNHDA and SQIVND (reference sequence). The V end was cut by 3 bases, the J end by 0 bases, with 6 bases between. The length of the CDR3 is 14 residues. CDR3 bases: TGTGCCAGTAGTATTCCGAGCTCTGGAAACACCATATATTTT. As protein: CASSIPSSGNTIYF.

The chain couples TRBV3-1 (or the pseudogene TRBV3-2) to TRBJ1-5; TRBD1 is a possible D gene (5 bases). Trimming pared 4 bases from V and 4 bases from J, leaving 8 bases between. This CDR3 is built from 13 residues. The germline V gene has CDR1 LGHDT and CDR2 YNNKEL (reference sequence). CDR3 residues: CASSLDKNQPQHF. The CDR3, as DNA: TGTGCCAGCAGCCTGGACAAGAATCAGCCCCAGCATTTT.

The gene calls are TRBV18 and TRBJ1-1; TRBD1 is a possible D gene (6 bases). V lost 1 base, J lost 5 bases, and 17 bases lay in between. The V gene's germline CDR1 is KGHSH and CDR2 LQKENI. This CDR3 has 16 residues. CDR3 region: CASSPLGRRGPTEAFF. CDR3 DNA: TGTGCCAGCTCACCACTCGGACGGCGGGGGCCAACTGAAGCTTTCTTT.

This chain joins TRBV20-1 and TRBJ2-5; D uncertain. This CDR3 comprises 13 residues. CDR1 is DFQATT, CDR2 SNEGSKA, per germline (reference sequence). V was shortened by 3 bases and J by 2 bases, with 10 bases between the two germline ends. CDR3 in DNA: TGCAGTGCTAGTGCGCTACGGCAAGAGACCCAGTACTTC. It encodes CSASALRQETQYF.

The chain employs TRBV4-1 and TRBJ1-2; 7 bases map to TRBD1. The CDR3 has 15 amino acids. The J segment lost 3 bases and the V segment lost 1 base, leaving 5 bases of the junction unmatched. Germline lookup yields CDR1 MGHRA and CDR2 YSYEKL. The CDR3 region is CASSQVTGSDYGYTF. Written as DNA, the CDR3 is TGCGCCAGCAGCCAAGTGACAGGGTCAGACTATGGCTACACCTTC.

V gene TRBV4-1 combines with J gene TRBJ1-2, with 7 positions matching TRBD1. The CDR3 is 17 residues long. After removal of 1 base from V and 0 bases from J, the junction contained 8 bases not matched to a gene. Germline-derived CDR1 and CDR2 are MGHRA and YSYEKL. The CDR3 coding sequence is TGCGCCAGCAGCCAAGGTGTCAGGGGGGACACTAACTATGGCTACACCTTC. The encoded protein is CASSQGVRGDTNYGYTF.

The V and J genes are TRBV18 and TRBJ2-7; 10 positions match TRBD1. CDR3 length: 16 amino acids. Germline lookup yields CDR1 KGHSH and CDR2 LQKENI. V gave up 3 bases and J gave up 2 bases; unmatched junction bases: 7. In DNA, the CDR3 is TGTGCCAGCTCACCTGAAGGGACAGGGGACCCCTACGAGCAGTACTTC. As protein: CASSPEGTGDPYEQYF.

V and J are TRBV7-9 and TRBJ2-7, with a weak D call TRBD2 (7 bases). Looked up from germline, CDR1 is SEHNR and CDR2 is FQNEAQ (reference sequence). The CDR3 has 17 amino acids. The germline V and J ends were trimmed by 7 bases and 4 bases, with 26 bases remaining between them. CDR3 nucleotide sequence: TGTGCCAGCATCCCATCATCCTTTAGGGGGGGCAAGTACGAGCAGTACTTC. This sequence encodes CASIPSSFRGGKYEQYF.

The V gene is TRBV29-1, the J gene TRBJ2-6; the D gene could be TRBD1 or TRBD2 (5 bases each). V was pared by 6 bases and J by 2 bases, with 11 bases between. The CDR3 is 14 amino acids. CDR1 and CDR2 from the germline V gene are SQVTM and ANQGSEA. CDR3: CSVGDGTGANVLTF. The CDR3 region has the DNA TGCAGCGTCGGGGACGGGACTGGGGCCAACGTCCTGACTTTC.

The chain uses TRBV4-2 and TRBJ1-3; 10 bases are shared with TRBD1. This CDR3 region has 18 residues. The germline gives CDR1 LGHNA, CDR2 YNFKEQ. V shed 0 bases and J 0 bases; nucleotides not matched to a gene: 5. CDR3 nucleotides: TGTGCCAGCAGCCAAGATCCAGACAGGGGGCCCTCTGGAAACACCATATATTTT. Residues: CASSQDPDRGPSGNTIYF.

The V gene is TRBV20-1, the J gene TRBJ2-5; 8 bases line up with TRBD1. The CDR3 loop spans 13 amino acids. V trimming: 3 bases; J trimming: 4 bases; junction bases outside the gene matches: 4. Germline CDR1 DFQATT, CDR2 SNEGSKA (reference sequence). The DNA of the CDR3 is TGCAGTGCTAGTGCCAGGGGGCGAGAGACCCAGTACTTC. This translates into CSASARGRETQYF.

The chain links TRBV19 to TRBJ1-2; possible D gene TRBD1, 6 bases. Trimming removed 10 bases at V and 8 bases at J, with 23 bases between. The germline gives CDR1 LNHDA, CDR2 SQIVND (reference sequence). This CDR3 spans 14 amino acids. The CDR3 here is CATQSGAPQGGYTF. The CDR3 bases are TGTGCCACCCAATCGGGGGCCCCACAGGGAGGCTACACCTTC.

The gene calls are TRBV6-5 and TRBJ1-2, with D possibly being TRBD1 (5 bases). CDR3 length: 16 amino acids. The ends were cut back, 2 bases at V and 6 bases at J, with 19 bases in the middle. Germline CDR1 MNHEY, CDR2 SVGAGI. CDR3 in amino acids: CASSYGSLGGGDGYTF. CDR3 DNA sequence: TGTGCCAGCAGTTACGGGTCCCTGGGGGGGGGTGATGGCTACACCTTC.